What follows are 2 T cell receptor beta chains derived from one specimen sequenced in a study of shared clonotypes between healthy human individuals. Sequencing was performed with immunoSEQ multiplex PCR; in TCRdb, only in-frame clones are kept and a portion is missing. Among about half a million clones listed, 79% were seen once. Sequencing input: PBMCs. Receptor source: a woman aged 40-49 years in good health. Some clones in this sample may be carry-over from other donors' samples.

The rearrangement joins TRBV30 to TRBJ1-4; 12 nucleotides match TRBD1. V lost 3 bases to trimming and J lost 3 bases; unmatched junction nucleotides: 8. CDR3 length: 17 residues. CDR1 and CDR2 from the germline V gene are GTSNPN and SVGIG (reference sequence). CDR3 nucleotide sequence: TGTGCCTGGAGCCGGGGACAGGGGGCGGGGGCTAATGAAAAACTGTTTTTT. This translates into CAWSRGQGAGANEKLFF. Combining the CDR3 with reference TRBV30 and TRBJ1-4 gives the whole variable domain SQTIHQWPATLVQPVGSPLSLECTVEGTSNPNLYWYRQAAGRGLQLLFYSVGIGQISSEVPQNLSASRPQDRQFILSSKKLLLSDSGFYLCAWSRGQGAGANEKLFFGSGTQLSVL.

The table lists this clone with a few counts. The J gene is TRBJ2-1, the V gene TRBV11-2; 13 nucleotides agree with TRBD2. The CDR3 has 17 residues. Germline CDR1 SGHAT, CDR2 FQNNGV. Unmatched junction bases numbered 11, after V lost 2 bases and J lost 10 bases. In nucleotides, the CDR3 is TGTGCCAGCAGCTTAAATGAGAGGACTAGCGGGAGTAAGGAGCAGTTCTTC. It codes for CASSLNERTSGSKEQFF.